The 8 T cell receptor beta chains presented below share a single source sample, sequenced in a study of cytomegalovirus exposure and HLA in healthy donors. The primer mix had 60 Vbeta and 13 Jbeta primers. Repertoires were generated with immunoSEQ multiplex PCR, while TCRdb's copy carries only in-frame clones and drops some. This sample's table reports some 76,000 clones. Sequenced material: PBMCs. The receptors were gathered from a female donor in good health and CMV-seropositive.

The CDR3 DNA reads as TGTGCCAGCAGCGCCCTAGGACAGGGAAACACCATATATTTT. Encoded protein: CASSALGQGNTIYF. The gene calls are TRBV9 and TRBJ1-3, with a tentative D call TRBD1 (6 bases). The germline gives CDR1 SGDLS, CDR2 YYNGEE. The ends were cut back, 3 bases at V and 4 bases at J, with 11 bases in the middle. The length of the CDR3 is 14 residues.

Regarding this clone: One junction end does not reproduce the germline sequence, and a read error may be involved. The gene calls are TRBV7-7 and TRBJ2-7; D is undetermined. CDR3 length equals 14 residues. Germline assignment: CDR1 SSHAT and CDR2 FNYEAQ (reference sequence). The DNA for the CDR3 is TGTGCTAGCAGCCCGCTTGGCGGTTCCTACGAGCAGTACTTC. Amino acid sequence: CASSPLGGSYEQYF.

The V call is TRBV5-6, the J call TRBJ1-2; 10 nucleotides match TRBD1. The junction had 8 bases not matched to a gene; V was cut back by 4 bases and J by 8 bases. CDR1 and CDR2 (germline): SGHDT, YYEEEE. The CDR3 has 14 amino acids. Written as DNA, the CDR3 is TGTGCCAGCAGCCTGGGACAGGGGCTTTTGGGCTACACCTTC. Translation: CASSLGQGLLGYTF.

For the CDR3, the DNA is TGTGCCAGTACCACGGACAGGACCGGAGGCTACACCTTC. It yields the protein CASTTDRTGGYTF. The chain recombines TRBV19 with TRBJ1-2; TRBD1 matches 7 bases. V shed 7 bases, J shed 8 bases, and the junction held 10 bases outside the gene matches. Germline V gene sequence: CDR1 LNHDA, CDR2 SQIVND (reference sequence). CDR3 size: 13 residues.

V and J are TRBV30 and TRBJ1-2; 8 nucleotides agree with TRBD1. This CDR3 is 17 amino acids long. Trimming removed 4 bases from V and 2 bases from J; junction bases left unmatched: 15. Germline CDR1 and CDR2: GTSNPN and SVGIG (reference sequence). The CDR3 DNA reads TGTGCCTGGACAAAGACCAAGACAGGGGACCTCAACTATGGCTACACCTTC. Residues: CAWTKTKTGDLNYGYTF.

The chain uses TRBV6-5 and TRBJ2-7; D is possibly TRBD1 (6 bases). The CDR3 is 15 residues long. Trimming removed 1 base at V and 4 bases at J, with 14 bases between. In germline, CDR1 is MNHEY, CDR2 SVGAGI. This CDR3 reads CASSYWAGEPYEQYF. Written as DNA, the CDR3 is TGTGCCAGCAGTTACTGGGCAGGGGAACCTTACGAGCAGTACTTC.

This chain uses TRBV5-4 with TRBJ2-7; no clear D. V was clipped by 4 bases and J by 2 bases, with 10 bases between them. Germline V gene lookup returns CDR1 SGHNT and CDR2 YYREEE (reference sequence). This CDR3 has 13 residues. This CDR3 reads CASSPGPTYEQYF. CDR3 coding DNA: TGTGCCAGCAGCCCCGGTCCCACCTACGAGCAGTACTTC.

The rearrangement links TRBV6-5 to TRBJ2-5, with a tentative D call TRBD1 (6 bases). The closer fit of TRBJ2-7 to the DNA end suggests the J call may be wrong. Germline V gene data show CDR1 as MNHEY and CDR2 as SVGAGI. There are 14 residues in the CDR3. CDR3 bases: TGTGCCAGCACCTTCCAGGGGCGTCTCCACGAGCAGTACTTC. Translating gives CASTFQGRLHEQYF.